The 14 T cell receptor beta chains below all came from one sample that was sequenced in a study of blood T cell repertoires in COVID-19. The protocol was immunoSEQ multiplex PCR, while the TCRdb copy is restricted to in-frame clones and leaves out a portion. This table holds roughly 200,000 clones, approximately 92% found once. The sample taken for sequencing was peripheral blood. These receptor sequences come from a man in his fifties with acute or convalescent COVID-19.

The chain carries TRBV4-1 and TRBJ2-3, with 7 bases matching TRBD2. This CDR3 contains 16 residues. J was trimmed by 8 bases and V by 1 base; bases with no gene match: 12. In germline, CDR1 is MGHRA, CDR2 YSYEKL. The CDR3 nucleotides are TGCGCCAGCAGCCAAGTGGCGGGAGTTCCAGAGGGTACGCAGTATTTT. Translation gives CASSQVAGVPEGTQYF.

The chain is built from TRBV7-9 and TRBJ2-6, with 8 bases that match TRBD2. The CDR3 consists of 18 residues. Germline values: CDR1 SEHNR, CDR2 FQNEAQ (reference sequence). Unmatched junction bases numbered 11, after V lost 5 bases and J lost 2 bases. The CDR3: CASSLLAGKTAGANVLTF. The CDR3 nucleotides are TGTGCCAGCAGCCTCTTAGCGGGAAAGACTGCTGGGGCCAACGTCCTGACTTTC.

The chain couples TRBV15 to TRBJ1-5; a possible D gene is TRBD1 (5 bases). Germline assignment: CDR1 LNHNV and CDR2 YYDKDF (reference sequence). This CDR3 comprises 15 residues. V was trimmed by 4 bases and J by 0 bases, leaving 10 bases between them. The CDR3 protein is CATSKGLISNQPQHF. The CDR3, as DNA: TGTGCCACCAGCAAGGGACTGATTAGCAATCAGCCCCAGCATTTT.

The gene calls are TRBV3-1 (or the pseudogene TRBV3-2) and TRBJ1-5; D may be TRBD1 (5 bases). V lost 0 bases and J lost 0, with 24 bases in between. Germline CDR1 and CDR2: LGHDT and YNNKEL (reference sequence). The CDR3 has 21 residues. CDR3 in amino acids: CASSQESEWGDQFYSNQPQHF. In DNA, the CDR3 is TGTGCCAGCAGCCAAGAATCGGAGTGGGGGGACCAATTTTATAGCAATCAGCCCCAGCATTTT.

This clone is a singleton in its sample. The V gene is TRBV2, the J gene TRBJ2-7; possibly TRBD1 for D (5 bases). This CDR3 is built from 13 residues. The V end was cut by 10 bases, the J end by 6 bases, with 19 bases between. Germline V gene lookup returns CDR1 SNHLY and CDR2 FYNNEI. The CDR3 spells CANHQGPPCEQYV. The DNA of the CDR3 is TGTGCCAACCACCAGGGCCCCCCTTGCGAGCAGTACGTC.

The sample holds a few counts of this clone. The V and J genes are TRBV15 and TRBJ1-1; possibly TRBD1 for D (6 bases). CDR1 is LNHNV and CDR2 is YYDKDF in the germline V gene (reference sequence). V was clipped by 4 bases and J by 10 bases, with 13 bases between them. The CDR3 is 12 residues long. This chain's CDR3 is CATSKGGGGAFF. The CDR3 DNA reads as TGTGCCACCAGCAAAGGGGGAGGGGGAGCTTTCTTT. Full variable domain (missing parts from reference TRBV15 and TRBJ1-1): DAMVIQNPRYQVTQFGKPVTLSCSQTLNHNVMYWYQQKSSQAPKLLFHYYDKDFNNEADTPDNFQSRRPNTSFCFLDIRSPGLGDTAMYLCATSKGGGGAFFGQGTRLTVV.

V is TRBV5-1 and J is TRBJ2-2; 7 bases map to TRBD2. Losses at the gene ends were 0 bases for V and 3 bases for J; bases not matched to a gene: 8. Looked up from germline, CDR1 is SGHRS and CDR2 is YFSETQ. The CDR3 runs 17 residues. The CDR3 loop reads CASSLVGRPTYTGELFF. The CDR3 nucleotides read TGCGCCAGCAGCTTGGTCGGGAGGCCCACGTACACCGGGGAGCTGTTTTTT.

The chain employs TRBV7-9 and TRBJ1-2, with 7 bases fitting TRBD1. The CDR3 consists of 16 residues. In germline, CDR1 is SEHNR, CDR2 FQNEAQ (reference sequence). J lost 8 bases, V lost 4 bases, and 16 bases had no gene match. In DNA, the CDR3 is TGTGCCAGCAGCTGGGACTGGACAGGAGATCTCGGCGGCTACACCTTC. Protein sequence: CASSWDWTGDLGGYTF.

In DNA, the CDR3 is TGTGCCAGCAGTTTGACCGGGACAGGGTTCTCTGAAGCTTTCTTT. Its protein product is CASSLTGTGFSEAFF. J is TRBJ1-1 and V is TRBV28, with 9 bases aligning to TRBD1. The germline CDR1 and CDR2 sequences are MDHEN and SYDVKM. The V segment lost 3 bases and the J segment 6 bases; nucleotides outside the gene matches: 8. The CDR3 is made up of 15 amino acids. Variable domain in full (rest from reference TRBV28 and TRBJ1-1): DVKVTQSSRYLVKRTGEKVFLECVQDMDHENMFWYRQDPGLGLRLIYFSYDVKMKEKGDIPEGYSVSREKKERFSLILESASTNQTSMYLCASSLTGTGFSEAFFGQGTRLTVV.

The rearrangement joins TRBV7-8 to TRBJ2-5, with D possibly TRBD2 on 5 matching bases. The CDR3 runs 15 residues. V lost 4 bases and J lost 2, with 14 bases in between. The germline gives CDR1 SGHVS, CDR2 FQNEAQ. CDR3 in DNA: TGTGCCAGCAGCTCGAAGCGGACGGCTCAAGAGACCCAGTACTTC. The encoded protein is CASSSKRTAQETQYF.

V is TRBV5-1 and J is TRBJ2-1, with 8 nucleotides matching TRBD1. The CDR3 has 14 amino acids. J gave up 9 bases and V 3 bases, and 8 bases lay outside the gene matches. CDR1 and CDR2 from the germline V gene are SGHRS and YFSETQ. CDR3 residues: CASSYRQGASEQFF. The DNA for the CDR3 is TGCGCCAGCAGCTACCGCCAGGGGGCGAGTGAGCAGTTCTTC.

DNA for the CDR3: TGCGCCAGCAGCCATCGGGAGGCTAACAATGAGCAGTTCTTC. This translates into CASSHREANNEQFF. The chain recombines TRBV4-1 with TRBJ2-1; 7 nucleotides line up with TRBD2. In germline, CDR1 is MGHRA, CDR2 YSYEKL. This CDR3 is built from 14 residues. V shed 3 bases, J shed 5 bases, and the junction held 4 bases outside the gene matches.

The rearrangement links TRBV9 to TRBJ1-5; 7 bases fit TRBD1. V dropped 3 bases and J dropped 3; count of bases not matched to a gene: 6. From germline, CDR1 is SGDLS and CDR2 YYNGEE. The CDR3 length is 15 residues. The CDR3 coding sequence is TGTGCCAGCAGCGGCACAGGGGCTACCAATCAGCCCCAGCATTTT. Protein: CASSGTGATNQPQHF.

The chain links TRBV5-5 to TRBJ2-3; TRBD2 aligns across 7 bases. The CDR3 covers 13 residues. The germline gives CDR1 SGHKS, CDR2 YYEKEE (reference sequence). The junction had 1 base not matched to a gene; V was cut back by 4 bases and J by 2 bases. CDR3 sequence reads: CASSGGDTDTQYF. CDR3 nucleotide sequence: TGTGCCAGCAGCGGGGGGGACACAGATACGCAGTATTTT.